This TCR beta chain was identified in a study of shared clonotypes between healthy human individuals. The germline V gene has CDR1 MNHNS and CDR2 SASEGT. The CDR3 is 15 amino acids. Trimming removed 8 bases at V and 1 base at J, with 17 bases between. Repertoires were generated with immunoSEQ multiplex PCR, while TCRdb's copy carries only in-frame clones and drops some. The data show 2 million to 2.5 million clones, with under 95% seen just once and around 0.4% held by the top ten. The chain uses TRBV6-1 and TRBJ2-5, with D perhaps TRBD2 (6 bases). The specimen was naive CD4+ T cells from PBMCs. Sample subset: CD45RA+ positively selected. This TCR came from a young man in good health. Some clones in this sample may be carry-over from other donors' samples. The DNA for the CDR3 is TGTGCCAGCTGCACTAGCAGAACATCCCAAGAGACCCAGTACTTC. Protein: CASCTSRTSQETQYF.